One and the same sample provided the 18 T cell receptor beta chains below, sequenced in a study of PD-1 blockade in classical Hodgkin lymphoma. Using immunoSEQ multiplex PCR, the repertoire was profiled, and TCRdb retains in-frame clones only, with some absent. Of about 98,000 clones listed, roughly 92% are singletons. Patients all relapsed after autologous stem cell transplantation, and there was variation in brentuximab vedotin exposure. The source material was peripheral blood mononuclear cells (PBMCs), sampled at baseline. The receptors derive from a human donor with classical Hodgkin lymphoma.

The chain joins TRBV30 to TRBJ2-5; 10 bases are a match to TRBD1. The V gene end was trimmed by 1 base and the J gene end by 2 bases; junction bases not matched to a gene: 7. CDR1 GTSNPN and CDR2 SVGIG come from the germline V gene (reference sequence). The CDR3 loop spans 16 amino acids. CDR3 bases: TGTGCCTGGAGTGGCGGAGACAGGGGGCGGCAAGAGACCCAGTACTTC. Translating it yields CAWSGGDRGRQETQYF. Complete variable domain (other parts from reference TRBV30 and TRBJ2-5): SQTIHQWPATLVQPVGSPLSLECTVEGTSNPNLYWYRQAAGRGLQLLFYSVGIGQISSEVPQNLSASRPQDRQFILSSKKLLLSDSGFYLCAWSGGDRGRQETQYFGPGTRLLVL.

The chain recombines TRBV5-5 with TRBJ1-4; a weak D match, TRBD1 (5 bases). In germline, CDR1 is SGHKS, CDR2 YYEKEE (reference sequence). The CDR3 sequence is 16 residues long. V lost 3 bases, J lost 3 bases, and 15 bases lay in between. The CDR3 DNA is TGTGCCAGCAGCTCCGGCGGGGGGGATCCTAATGAAAAACTGTTTTTT. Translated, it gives CASSSGGGDPNEKLFF.

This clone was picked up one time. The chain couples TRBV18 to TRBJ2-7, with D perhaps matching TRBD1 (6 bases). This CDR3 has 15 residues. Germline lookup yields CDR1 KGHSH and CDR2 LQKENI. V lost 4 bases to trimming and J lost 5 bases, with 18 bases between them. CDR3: CASSRYGSTGNEQYF. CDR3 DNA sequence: TGTGCCAGCTCACGGTACGGGTCGACAGGCAACGAGCAGTACTTC. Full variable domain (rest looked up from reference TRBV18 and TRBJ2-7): NAGVMQNPRHLVRRRGQEARLRCSPMKGHSHVYWYRQLPEEGLKFMVYLQKENIIDESGMPKERFSAEFPKEGPSILRIQQVVRGDSAAYFCASSRYGSTGNEQYFGPGTRLTVT.

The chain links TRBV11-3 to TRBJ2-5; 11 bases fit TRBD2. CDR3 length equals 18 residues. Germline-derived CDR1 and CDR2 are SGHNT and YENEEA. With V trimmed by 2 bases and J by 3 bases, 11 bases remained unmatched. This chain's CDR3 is CASSLRSLAGGPKETQYF. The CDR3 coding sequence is TGTGCCAGCAGCTTAAGATCCCTAGCGGGAGGCCCCAAAGAGACCCAGTACTTC.

The CDR3 DNA sequence: TGTGCCAGCCGGAAATTAGCGGGAAGCTCCTACAATGAGCAGTTCTTC. As protein: CASRKLAGSSYNEQFF. V and J are TRBV2 and TRBJ2-1, with 8 bases that match TRBD2. The length of the CDR3 is 16 residues. The germline V gene encodes CDR1 SNHLY and CDR2 FYNNEI. With V trimmed by 8 bases and J by 0 bases, 9 bases remained unmatched.

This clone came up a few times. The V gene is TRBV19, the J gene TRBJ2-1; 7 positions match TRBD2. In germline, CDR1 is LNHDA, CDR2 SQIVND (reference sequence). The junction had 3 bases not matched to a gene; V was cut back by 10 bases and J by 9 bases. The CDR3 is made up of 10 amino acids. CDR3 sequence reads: CATSSGEQFF. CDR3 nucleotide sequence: TGTGCCACCTCTAGCGGTGAGCAGTTCTTC.

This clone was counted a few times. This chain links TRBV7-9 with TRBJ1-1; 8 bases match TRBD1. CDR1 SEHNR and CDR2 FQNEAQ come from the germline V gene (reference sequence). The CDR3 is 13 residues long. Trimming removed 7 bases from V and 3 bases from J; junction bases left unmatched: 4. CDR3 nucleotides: TGTGCCAGCATACAGGGGGTGGACACTGAAGCTTTCTTT. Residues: CASIQGVDTEAFF. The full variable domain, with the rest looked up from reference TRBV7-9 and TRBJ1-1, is DTGVSQNPRHKITKRGQNVTFRCDPISEHNRLYWYRQTLGQGPEFLTYFQNEAQLEKSRLLSDRFSAERPKGSFSTLEIQRTEQGDSAMYLCASIQGVDTEAFFGQGTRLTVV.

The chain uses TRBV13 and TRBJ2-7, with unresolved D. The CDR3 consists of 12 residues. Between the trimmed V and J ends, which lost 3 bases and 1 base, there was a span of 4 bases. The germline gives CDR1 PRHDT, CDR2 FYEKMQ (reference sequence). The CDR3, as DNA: TGTGCCAGCAGCTTTTTTTCCTACGAGCAGTACTTC. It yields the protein CASSFFSYEQYF. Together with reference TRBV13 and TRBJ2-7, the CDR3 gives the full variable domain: AAGVIQSPRHLIKEKRETATLKCYPIPRHDTVYWYQQGPGQDPQFLISFYEKMQSDKGSIPDRFSAQQFSDYHSELNMSSLELGDSALYFCASSFFSYEQYFGPGTRLTVT.

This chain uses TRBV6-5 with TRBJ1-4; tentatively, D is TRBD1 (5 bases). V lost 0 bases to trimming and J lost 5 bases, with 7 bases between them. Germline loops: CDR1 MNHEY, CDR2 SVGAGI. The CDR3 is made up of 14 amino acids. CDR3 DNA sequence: TGTGCCAGCAGTTACTCAGGGGTAAATGAAAAACTGTTTTTT. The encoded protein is CASSYSGVNEKLFF.

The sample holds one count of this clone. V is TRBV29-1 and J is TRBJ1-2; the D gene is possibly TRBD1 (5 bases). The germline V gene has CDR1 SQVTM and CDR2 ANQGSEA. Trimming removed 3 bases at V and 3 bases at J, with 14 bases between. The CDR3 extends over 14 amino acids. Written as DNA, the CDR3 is TGCAGCGTTGACTCCAGGGCGGGGGACTATGGCTACACCTTC. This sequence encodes CSVDSRAGDYGYTF. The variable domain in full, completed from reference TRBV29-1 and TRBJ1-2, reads SAVISQKPSRDICQRGTSLTIQCQVDSQVTMMFWYRQQPGQSLTLIATANQGSEATYESGFVIDKFPISRPNLTFSTLTVSNMSPEDSSIYLCSVDSRAGDYGYTFGSGTRLTVV.

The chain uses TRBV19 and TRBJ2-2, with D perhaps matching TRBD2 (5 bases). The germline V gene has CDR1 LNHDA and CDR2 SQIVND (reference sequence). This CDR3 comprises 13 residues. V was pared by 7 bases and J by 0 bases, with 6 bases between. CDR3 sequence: CASKDSNTGELFF. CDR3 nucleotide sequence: TGTGCCAGTAAGGACTCGAACACCGGGGAGCTGTTTTTT.

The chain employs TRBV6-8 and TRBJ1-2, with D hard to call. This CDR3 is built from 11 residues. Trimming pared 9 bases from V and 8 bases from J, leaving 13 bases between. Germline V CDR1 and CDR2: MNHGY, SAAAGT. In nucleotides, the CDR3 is TGTGCCAGTCACCAAGGCCGAGGCTACACCTTC. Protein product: CASHQGRGYTF.

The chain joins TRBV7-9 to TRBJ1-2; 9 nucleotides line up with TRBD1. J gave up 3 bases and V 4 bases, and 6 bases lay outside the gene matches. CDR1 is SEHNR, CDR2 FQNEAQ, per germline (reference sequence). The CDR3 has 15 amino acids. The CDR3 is CASSSGQGLDYGYTF. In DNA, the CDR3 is TGTGCCAGCAGCTCGGGACAGGGCCTTGACTATGGCTACACCTTC.

The CDR3 sequence: CASSLLGAGAGRDEQFF. The CDR3 nucleotides are TGTGCCAGCAGCTTGTTGGGGGCGGGGGCCGGACGGGATGAGCAGTTCTTC. The gene calls are TRBV5-8 and TRBJ2-1; a weak D match, TRBD2 (7 bases). The CDR3 extends over 17 amino acids. Germline values: CDR1 SGHTS, CDR2 YDEGEE. V lost 1 base to trimming and J lost 8 bases, with 22 bases between them.

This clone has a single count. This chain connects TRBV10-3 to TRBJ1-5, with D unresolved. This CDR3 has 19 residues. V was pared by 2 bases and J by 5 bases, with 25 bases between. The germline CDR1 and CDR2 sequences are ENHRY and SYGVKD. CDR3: CAISEAMGSEQKGYQPQHF. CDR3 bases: TGTGCCATCAGTGAGGCTATGGGTTCGGAGCAAAAAGGGTATCAGCCCCAGCATTTT.

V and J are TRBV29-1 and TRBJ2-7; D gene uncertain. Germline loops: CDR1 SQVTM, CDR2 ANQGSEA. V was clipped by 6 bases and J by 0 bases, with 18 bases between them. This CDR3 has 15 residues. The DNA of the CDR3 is TGCAGCGTGGTTGCATTAATTTTAAACTCCTACGAGCAGTACTTC. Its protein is CSVVALILNSYEQYF.

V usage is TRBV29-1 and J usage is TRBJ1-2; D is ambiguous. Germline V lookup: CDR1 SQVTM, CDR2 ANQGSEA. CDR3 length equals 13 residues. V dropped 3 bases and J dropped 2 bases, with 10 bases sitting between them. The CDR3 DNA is TGCAGCGTTGACCCTCCTAGCAACTATGGCTACACCTTC. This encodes CSVDPPSNYGYTF.

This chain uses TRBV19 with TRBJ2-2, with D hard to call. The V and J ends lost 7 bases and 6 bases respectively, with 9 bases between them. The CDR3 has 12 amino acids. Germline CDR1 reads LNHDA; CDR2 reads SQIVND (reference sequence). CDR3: CASNLASGELFF. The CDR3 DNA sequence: TGTGCCAGTAACCTCGCGTCCGGGGAGCTGTTTTTT.